The 25 T cell receptor beta chains below come from one sample, sequenced in a study of lymphopenia after photon versus proton radiotherapy. Data came from immunoSEQ multiplex PCR; TCRdb stores just in-frame clones and leaves some out. This sample yields roughly 58,000 clones, of which roughly 87% are seen a single time; more than 10% belongs to the top ten. Sequences were derived from peripheral blood, sampled from a patient treated with proton-based radiotherapy. Receptor source: a man older than 75 with esophageal cancer.

This chain links TRBV11-2 with TRBJ1-1; D is uncertain. CDR1 SGHAT and CDR2 FQNNGV come from the germline V gene. The CDR3 has 15 residues. V was shortened by 3 bases and J by 5 bases, with 16 bases between the two germline ends. The CDR3 nucleotides are TGTGCCAGCAGCTTCAGTTTTGGGGTAGGGACTGAAGCTTTCTTT. Encoded protein: CASSFSFGVGTEAFF.

V usage is TRBV18 and J usage is TRBJ1-2; a weak D match, TRBD1 (5 bases). V lost 1 base and J lost 2, with 8 bases in between. This CDR3 comprises 14 residues. Germline CDR1 is KGHSH and CDR2 is LQKENI. The CDR3: CASSPRGENYGYTF. The CDR3 coding sequence is TGTGCCAGCTCACCACGAGGGGAAAACTATGGCTACACCTTC.

The V gene is TRBV6-5, the J gene TRBJ2-1, with D unclear. The CDR3 sequence is 14 residues long. Trimming took off 7 bases at V and 0 bases at J, with 10 bases between the two ends. Germline values: CDR1 MNHEY, CDR2 SVGAGI. The CDR3 is CASTPGSSYNEQFF. DNA of the CDR3: TGTGCCAGCACCCCGGGCAGCTCCTACAATGAGCAGTTCTTC.

This clone was observed a single time. This chain connects TRBV5-1 to TRBJ2-2, with 8 bases matching TRBD1. Per germline, CDR1 SGHRS and CDR2 YFSETQ. With 0 bases clipped from V and 6 bases from J, the junction kept 7 bases outside the gene matches. This CDR3 is built from 16 residues. The CDR3 bases are TGCGCCAGCAGCTTGGAGGGGACAGGCTCTGCCGGGGAGCTGTTTTTT. As protein: CASSLEGTGSAGELFF.

The chain employs TRBV7-2 and TRBJ2-7; the D gene is possibly TRBD1 (5 bases). The germline V and J ends were trimmed by 2 bases and 2 bases, with 7 bases remaining between them. This CDR3 is 13 amino acids long. Germline-derived CDR1 and CDR2 are SGHTA and FQGNSA. DNA of the CDR3: TGTGCCAGCAGCTTATACAGGACCTACGAGCAGTACTTC. Translating gives CASSLYRTYEQYF.

This chain links TRBV13 with TRBJ1-1, with D unclear. Trimming took off 5 bases at V and 7 bases at J, with 17 bases between the two ends. This CDR3 contains 14 residues. Germline CDR1 PRHDT, CDR2 FYEKMQ (reference sequence). The CDR3 nucleotides are TGTGCCAGCAGCCCACTCAAACGGACTTTTGAAGCTTTCTTT. Encoded protein: CASSPLKRTFEAFF.

The V gene is TRBV5-4, the J gene TRBJ2-3; 12 bases match TRBD2. CDR3 length equals 15 residues. Germline V gives CDR1 SGHNT, CDR2 YYREEE (reference sequence). The V gene end was trimmed by 4 bases and the J gene end by 7 bases; junction bases not matched to a gene: 7. The CDR3 DNA reads TGTGCCAGCAGCCTCACTAGCGGGGGGCCTCATACGCAGTATTTT. Protein sequence: CASSLTSGGPHTQYF.

V usage is TRBV9 and J usage is TRBJ1-1, with TRBD1 as a possible D gene (5 bases). Germline loops: CDR1 SGDLS, CDR2 YYNGEE. The CDR3 has 14 amino acids. With 0 bases removed from V and 1 base from J, the gap between germline ends came to 7 bases. The CDR3 here is CASSVAGTNTEAFF. The CDR3 bases are TGTGCCAGCAGCGTAGCCGGGACGAACACTGAAGCTTTCTTT.

This chain uses TRBV14 with TRBJ2-2; the D is unclear. V dropped 4 bases and J dropped 2 bases, with 11 bases sitting between them. The germline V gene has CDR1 SGHDN and CDR2 FVKESK. The CDR3 is made up of 15 amino acids. The CDR3 here is CASSLPGYNTGELFF. The CDR3 nucleotides read TGTGCCAGCAGCCTACCGGGTTACAACACCGGGGAGCTGTTTTTT.

In DNA, the CDR3 is TGTGCCAGCAGCCCGGACCCTACGGGGGACACCATATATTTT. This sequence encodes CASSPDPTGDTIYF. The gene calls are TRBV7-9 and TRBJ1-3; a possible D gene is TRBD1 (5 bases). The germline CDR1 and CDR2 sequences are SEHNR and FQNEAQ (reference sequence). Trimming cost V 5 bases and J 8 bases, with 16 bases left between them. This CDR3 has 14 residues.

The chain has TRBV29-1 and TRBJ2-1; the match to TRBD1 covers 9 bases. V was pared by 8 bases and J by 4 bases, with 9 bases of the junction left unmatched. Germline assignment: CDR1 SQVTM and CDR2 ANQGSEA. CDR3 length equals 14 residues. CDR3 protein: CSTRGTGPYNEQFF. The CDR3 DNA sequence: TGCAGCACGCGCGGGACAGGGCCATACAATGAGCAGTTCTTC.

The J gene is TRBJ2-3, the V gene TRBV10-3, with D possibly matching TRBD2 (6 bases). This CDR3 comprises 17 residues. The V end was cut by 2 bases, the J end by 2 bases, with 17 bases between. The germline gives CDR1 ENHRY, CDR2 SYGVKD. The chain's CDR3 is CAISELRGLGHTDTQYF. The DNA of the CDR3 is TGTGCCATCAGTGAGCTGCGGGGCCTCGGCCACACAGATACGCAGTATTTT.

This chain's CDR3 is CASSSRDAYEQYF. The CDR3 DNA sequence: TGTGCCAGCAGCTCGCGGGACGCCTACGAGCAGTACTTC. The V and J genes are TRBV11-3 and TRBJ2-7, with a possible D match to TRBD2 (6 bases). Germline CDR1 is SGHNT and CDR2 is YENEEA. This CDR3 is 13 amino acids long. The V end lost 4 bases, the J end lost 2 bases, and 9 bases lay between the germline ends. Combining the CDR3 with reference TRBV11-3 and TRBJ2-7 gives the whole variable domain EAGVVQSPRYKIIEKKQPVAFWCNPISGHNTLYWYLQNLGQGPELLIRYENEEAVDDSQLPKDRFSAERLKGVDSTLKIQPAELGDSAVYLCASSSRDAYEQYFGPGTRLTVT.

The CDR3, as DNA: TGTGCCAGCAGCGCGCGACTAGCGGGAGGGCCAGAGACCCAGTACTTC. Translation gives CASSARLAGGPETQYF. The genes are TRBV7-7 and TRBJ2-5; 14 bases fit TRBD2. J was trimmed by 4 bases and V by 5 bases; bases with no gene match: 6. The germline V gene encodes CDR1 SSHAT and CDR2 FNYEAQ (reference sequence). This CDR3 comprises 16 residues. Full variable domain (remainder filled in from reference TRBV7-7 and TRBJ2-5): GAGVSQSPRYKVTKRGQDVTLRCDPISSHATLYWYQQALGQGPEFLTYFNYEAQPDKSGLPSDRFSAERPEGSISTLTIQRTEQRDSAMYRCASSARLAGGPETQYFGPGTRLLVL.

V gene TRBV9 combines with J gene TRBJ2-1; 7 bases are shared with TRBD2. The CDR3 sequence is 16 residues long. With 0 bases clipped from V and 2 bases from J, the junction kept 5 bases outside the gene matches. The V gene's germline CDR1 is SGDLS and CDR2 YYNGEE. CDR3 protein: CASSVGEGLAYNEQFF. The CDR3 DNA sequence: TGTGCCAGCAGCGTAGGGGAGGGTCTAGCCTACAATGAGCAGTTCTTC.

The rearrangement joins TRBV2 to TRBJ1-1; D call uncertain. The V gene's germline CDR1 is SNHLY and CDR2 FYNNEI. This CDR3 spans 15 amino acids. Trimming took off 2 bases at V and 3 bases at J, with 13 bases between the two ends. The CDR3 DNA is TGTGCCAGCAGTGAACGGGCCGGGTCATACACTGAAGCTTTCTTT. Amino acids: CASSERAGSYTEAFF. Drawing the rest from reference TRBV2 and TRBJ1-1, the complete variable domain is EPEVTQTPSHQVTQMGQEVILRCVPISNHLYFYWYRQILGQKVEFLVSFYNNEISEKSEIFDDQFSVERPDGSNFTLKIRSTKLEDSAMYFCASSERAGSYTEAFFGQGTRLTVV.

V and J are TRBV4-3 and TRBJ2-3; no firm D call. This CDR3 has 14 amino acids. Germline V gene sequence: CDR1 LGHNA, CDR2 YSLEER. The V and J ends lost 2 bases and 1 base respectively, with 7 bases between them. CDR3 in DNA: TGCGCCAGCAGCCAAAATGACGGCACAGATACGCAGTATTTT. The encoded protein is CASSQNDGTDTQYF.

This CDR3 reads CSVEARVGEQFF. CDR3 bases: TGCAGCGTTGAAGCAAGAGTAGGGGAGCAGTTCTTC. This chain uses TRBV29-1 with TRBJ2-1; D not certain. Trimming removed 1 base at V and 10 bases at J, with 11 bases between. From germline, CDR1 is SQVTM and CDR2 ANQGSEA. This CDR3 region has 12 residues.

The gene calls are TRBV7-2 and TRBJ2-5, with 9 positions matching TRBD1. Looked up from germline, CDR1 is SGHTA and CDR2 is FQGNSA. V gave up 2 bases and J gave up 2 bases; unmatched junction bases: 6. CDR3 length equals 16 residues. The chain's CDR3 is CASSLTTGQGQETQYF. The DNA of the CDR3 is TGTGCCAGCAGCTTAACCACAGGACAGGGGCAAGAGACCCAGTACTTC. Filled out from reference TRBV7-2 and TRBJ2-5, the complete variable domain reads GAGVSQSPSNKVTEKGKDVELRCDPISGHTALYWYRQSLGQGLEFLIYFQGNSAPDKSGLPSDRFSAERTGGSVSTLTIQRTQQEDSAVYLCASSLTTGQGQETQYFGPGTRLLVL.

The V gene is TRBV7-7, the J gene TRBJ1-2; 7 nucleotides match TRBD1. This CDR3 spans 14 amino acids. Germline V gene data show CDR1 as SSHAT and CDR2 as FNYEAQ (reference sequence). J gave up 1 base and V 5 bases, and 4 bases lay outside the gene matches. The CDR3 region is CASSPDRYNYGYTF. The CDR3, as DNA: TGTGCCAGCAGCCCGGACAGGTATAACTATGGCTACACCTTC.

The chain carries TRBV18 and TRBJ2-7; a weak D match, TRBD1 (6 bases). V lost 1 base and J lost 4, with 11 bases in between. There are 14 residues in the CDR3. Germline V gene sequence: CDR1 KGHSH, CDR2 LQKENI. This CDR3 is CASSPRRTEYEQYF. The CDR3 DNA follows: TGTGCCAGCTCACCACGGAGGACAGAGTACGAGCAGTACTTC.

This chain links TRBV15 with TRBJ2-7, with 8 bases matching TRBD1. V was clipped by 0 bases and J by 6 bases; unmatched bases: 10. The CDR3 extends over 16 amino acids. The V gene's germline CDR1 is LNHNV and CDR2 YYDKDF (reference sequence). CDR3 sequence (DNA): TGTGCCACCAGCAGAGATTCAGCAGGGGGCCTGTTCGAGCAGTACTTC. Translation gives CATSRDSAGGLFEQYF.

The gene calls are TRBV5-4 and TRBJ1-1; a weak D match, TRBD1 (5 bases). The germline V and J ends were trimmed by 5 bases and 6 bases, with 14 bases remaining between them. The CDR3 is 13 residues long. Germline values: CDR1 SGHNT, CDR2 YYREEE (reference sequence). The CDR3 nucleotides read TGTGCCAGCAGATGGGGGTCGGCGGCTGAAGCTTTCTTT. It translates to CASRWGSAAEAFF.

This clone showed up just a few times. This chain links TRBV6-5 with TRBJ2-3; D is ambiguous. The V and J ends lost 2 bases and 5 bases respectively, with 2 bases between them. Germline V gene sequence: CDR1 MNHEY, CDR2 SVGAGI. The CDR3 has 11 residues. The CDR3 here is CASSYIDTQYF. Here the CDR3 DNA reads TGTGCCAGCAGTTACATAGATACGCAGTATTTT.

CDR3 DNA sequence: TGCGCCAGCAGCCGGGCAGGGGGGATACGGTACGAGCAGTACTTC. This translates into CASSRAGGIRYEQYF. The chain recombines TRBV4-3 with TRBJ2-7; a weak D match, TRBD1 (7 bases). The CDR3 extends over 15 amino acids. V lost 4 bases and J 4 bases, leaving 17 bases between the germline ends. Germline V gives CDR1 LGHNA, CDR2 YSLEER.